Listed below are T cell receptor beta chains from one sample, sequenced in a study of PD-1 blockade in classical Hodgkin lymphoma. Only in-frame clones appear in the TCRdb table, and some are missing; sequencing was by immunoSEQ multiplex PCR. Here the sample spans just under 65,000 clones, roughly nine tenths being singletons. The sequenced sample was peripheral blood mononuclear cells (PBMCs), obtained before the fourth cycle of nivolumab. These receptors were obtained from a human donor with classical Hodgkin lymphoma. Both conserved end residues are part of each CDR3. The order of the fields is D gene, clone size, J gene, V gene, CDR3 DNA, CDR3 protein. A D gene is named only where the DNA matches it firmly. Expanded clones are given a class, and other clones once, few, many or no size at all.

>TRBD2|.|TRBJ2-5|TRBV10-3
TGTGCCATCAGTGAGGGGACTAAGATGGACCAGTACTTC
CAISEGTKMDQYF
>.|.|TRBJ2-1|TRBV13
TGTGCCAGCAGCTTAGTTGGAGGAATTTCGGCTGAGCAGTTCTTC
CASSLVGGISAEQFF
>.|once|TRBJ1-1|TRBV4-1
TGCGCCAGCAGCCTACGAATTGAAGTACCGGGACGGATGTATGAAGCTTTCTTT
CASSLRIEVPGRMYEAFF
>TRBD1|.|TRBJ1-2|TRBV6-5
TGTGCCAGCAGTAGAGGGACAGGGGTTTATGGCTACACCTTC
CASSRGTGVYGYTF
>.|once|TRBJ1-2|TRBV27
TGTGCCAGCAGACAAGGACAAGTAGGAGGCTACACCTTC
CASRQGQVGGYTF
>.|.|TRBJ1-1|TRBV5-6
TGTGCCAGCCATTCCGAGGGGGGGCGATCCTCCATTAACACTGAAGCTTTCTTT
CASHSEGGRSSINTEAFF
>.|.|TRBJ2-7|TRBV18
TGTGCCAGCTCACCACAGGGGGGGGACAGAACCTACGAGCAGTACTTC
CASSPQGGDRTYEQYF
>.|.|TRBJ1-2|TRBV13
TGTGCCAGCAGCTTAGGACAGGGAAACTATGGCTACACCTTC
CASSLGQGNYGYTF
>.|.|TRBJ1-1|TRBV4-1
TGCGCCAGCAGTCTCGGAGGAAACATGAACACTGAAGCTTTCTTT
CASSLGGNMNTEAFF
>.|.|TRBJ1-3|TRBV10-2
TGCGCCAGCAGTGAGTACACCTGGGGGTCTGGAAACACCATATATTTT
CASSEYTWGSGNTIYF
>.|.|TRBJ1-1|TRBV19
TGTGCCAGTTTGGCCTACACTGAAGCTTTCTTT
CASLAYTEAFF
>.|.|TRBJ2-3|TRBV5-1
TGCGCCAGCAGCTTGGAGAATTTCGATCCAGATACGCAGTATTTT
CASSLENFDPDTQYF
>TRBD1|.|TRBJ1-2|TRBV7-9
TGTGCCAGCAGCAGTGAGGGGGCGCCTCCATCCCGCTTAGGCTACACCTTC
CASSSEGAPPSRLGYTF
>.|.|TRBJ2-3|TRBV30
TGTGCCTGGAGCGCCCGTTCAGGGGGGGTCTTCGGCACAGATACGCAGTATTTT
CAWSARSGGVFGTDTQYF
>.|.|TRBJ2-1|TRBV5-1
TGCGCCAGCAGCTCCCTATTTAGCTCCTACAATGAGCAGTTCTTC
CASSSLFSSYNEQFF
>.|.|TRBJ1-2|TRBV5-4
TGTGCCAGCAGCTTGCAGGGTTTGGATGGCTACACCTTC
CASSLQGLDGYTF
>.|once|TRBJ1-6|TRBV9
TGTGCCAGCAGCGTAGAGGCAGGGTCGAATTCACCCCTCCACTTT
CASSVEAGSNSPLHF
>TRBD2|.|TRBJ2-1|TRBV2
TGTGCCAGCAGGAAAAGCCCGTGGGTAGCGGGGGAAGAAGAGCAGTTCTTC
CASRKSPWVAGEEEQFF
>TRBD1|.|TRBJ1-4|TRBV11-2
TGTGCCAGCAGCTCCAGACAGGGACGGAAACTGTTTTTT
CASSSRQGRKLFF
>.|.|TRBJ2-7|TRBV4-1
TGCGCCAGCAGCAGTAGCGGAGGACGGTACGAGCAGTACTTC
CASSSSGGRYEQYF
>.|.|TRBJ1-2|TRBV12-5
TGTGCTAGTGGTTTGGCCACCCCAGCCGGCTGGGGCTACACCTTC
CASGLATPAGWGYTF
>.|.|TRBJ1-5|TRBV13
TGTGCCAGCAGCTTAAGGGACAGCAATCAGCCCCAGCATTTT
CASSLRDSNQPQHF
>.|few|TRBJ1-2|TRBV7-3
TGTGCCCGCAGGGACCGACCTTTTGGCTACACCTTC
CARRDRPFGYTF
>.|.|TRBJ1-4|TRBV7-9
TGTGCCAGCAGCTTTGGGAGGGTGGACGCAACTAATGAAAAACTGTTTTTT
CASSFGRVDATNEKLFF
>.|once|TRBJ2-1|TRBV30
TGTGCCTGGAAACTAGCTGATCTCAATGAGCAGTTCTTC
CAWKLADLNEQFF